The following is a TCR beta chain sequence with its context. Its antigen remains unidentified. TCR beta libraries were made by quantitative 5'-RACE with molecular barcodes. TCRdb reprocessed the 5' RACE reads with MiXCR, giving one entry per CDR3 protein. The table records 150,000 to 200,000 distinct CDR3 sequences, around 19% of them present only once. CDR3 size: 15 residues. The V gene's germline CDR1 is KGHDR and CDR2 SFDVKD. The V and J ends lost 3 bases and 5 bases respectively, with 15 bases between them. The data were taken from a study of CD8 T cells in ankylosing spondylitis. Study-wide findings and caveats: Disease-linked clones reportedly concentrated significantly in matched ankylosing spondylitis synovial fluid.

V usage is TRBV24-1 and J usage is TRBJ2-5; unclear D gene. The TCR was taken from a male donor with ankylosing spondylitis or in good health (not recorded which). Input material: blood, either unsorted or a sorted T cell fraction (not recorded which). The CDR3 reads CATSDPLTLDETQYF. As DNA, the CDR3 is TGTGCCACCAGTGATCCCCTGACTTTGGACGAGACCCAGTACTTC.